The clone carrying this TCR beta chain has a handful of counts. The antigen is not known. The CDR3 runs 13 residues. Trimming shortened V by 5 bases and J by 0 bases, and 8 bases separated the two germline ends. Germline V gene lookup returns CDR1 LNHDA and CDR2 SQIVND (reference sequence). The sorting of naive CD8 T cells used the CD8+CD4-CCR7+CD45RA+ phenotype. MiXCR, applied by TCRdb to the PCR reads, yields one record per CDR3 protein. This repertoire shows approximately 550,000 distinct CDR3 sequences, 25% found once; its top ten account for roughly 0.79%. These data come from a study of molecular identifiers for immune sequencing clone quantification. Study as a whole: In the replicates, RNA derived from about 21,000 or 97,000 naive CD8 cells was divided into five parts, and four were sequenced. Regarding the study as a whole: Sizes of clones that are highly expanded could be underestimated (if identical TCR molecules share a barcode). Beyond 20 RNA copies, clones held over 99% of effector molecules, compared with under 1% in naive cells.

The TCR sequence derives from a human donor in good health. Some libraries in this study had Jurkat cell RNA spiked in. Material: naive CD8+ T cells from blood, with Jurkat cell RNA spiked in. Subset: FACS-sorted CD8+CD4-CCR7+CD45RA+ naive T cells. The chain joins TRBV19 to TRBJ2-7; D ambiguous. The CDR3 sequence: CASSPAISYEQYF. The CDR3 coding sequence is TGTGCCAGTAGTCCGGCAATCTCCTACGAGCAGTACTTC.